This T cell receptor (beta chain) was documented in a study of shared clonotypes between healthy human individuals. V dropped 2 bases and J dropped 0 bases, with 5 bases sitting between them. Germline CDR1 is SGHTA and CDR2 is FQGNSA. The CDR3 is made up of 15 amino acids. TCRdb's table, derived via immunoSEQ multiplex PCR, lists solely in-frame clones and lacks some. Of some 2.3 million clones in the sample, approximately 95% are singletons; the top ten hold under 0.45%. Healthy HIV-negative adults without recent acute infections or vaccinations served as donors. Sequencing input: naive CD4+ T cells from PBMCs. The subset here: CD45RA+ positively selected. V is TRBV7-2 and J is TRBJ2-6, with D unresolved. The TCR was taken from a young man in good health. Some clones in this sample may be carry-over from other donors' samples. The CDR3 coding sequence is TGTGCCAGCAGCTTAAGTCGCTCTGGGGCCAACGTCCTGACTTTC. As protein: CASSLSRSGANVLTF.